This TCR beta chain was documented in a study of T-cell memory formation after mild COVID-19. General study points: Pre-infection memory carried some responding clones, suggesting that cross-reactive memory joined. Unconfirmed was the SARS-CoV-2 specificity of second-wave clones that peaked on day 37.

Germline CDR1 is LNHDA and CDR2 is SQIVND (reference sequence). The CDR3 runs 14 residues. Trimming stripped 7 bases from V and 0 bases from J, with 7 bases between. As regards this clonotype: Its cognate antigen is unknown.

Constant-segment-primed 5'RACE gave TCR alpha and TCR beta cDNA libraries with sample barcodes and UMIs. TCRdb reprocessed the 5' RACE reads via MiXCR and lists one record per CDR3 protein. This sample yields almost 550,000 distinct CDR3 sequences, of which roughly 22% are seen a single time; around 12% belongs to the top ten. The TCR originated in an adult woman who had mild COVID-19 (a few samples of this study predate the infection). Cell type and time point are not known. The sample taken for sequencing was PBMCs or a T cell subset sorted from them (not recorded which). The chain employs TRBV19 and TRBJ2-6, with D hard to call. The CDR3 DNA sequence: TGTGCCAGTAATAAGTTCTCTGGGGCCAACGTCCTGACTTTC. It specifies CASNKFSGANVLTF.